The 6 T cell receptor beta chains presented below share a single source sample, sequenced in a study of regulatory T cells in long-lasting Graves disease. Time point of the sample: newly diagnosed GD, antithyroid drugs for less than 3 months. PBMC RNA served as the TCR library source. Construction of TCR beta libraries relied on iRepertoire HTBI primers and on Arm-PCR targeting CDR3 regions. TCRdb redid the calling of the multiplex PCR reads with MiXCR, one entry per CDR3 protein. Of hundreds of thousands of distinct CDR3 sequences in the sample, about 18% were seen once. Sequencing was performed on peripheral blood mononuclear cells (PBMCs), taken at new diagnosis, from a patient treated with antithyroid drugs. The receptor set was obtained from a female donor with Graves disease.

This clonotype showed up just a few times. The chain couples TRBV5-6 to TRBJ1-1, with 11 bases that match TRBD1. This CDR3 contains 17 residues. Germline values: CDR1 SGHDT, CDR2 YYEEEE. Trimming removed 4 bases from V and 1 base from J; junction bases left unmatched: 9. CDR3 loop: CASSLEDRGRRNTEAFF. In DNA form, the CDR3 reads TGTGCCAGCAGCCTAGAGGACAGGGGGCGACGGAACACTGAAGCTTTCTTT.

The table lists this clonotype with many counts. The chain has TRBV12-3 or TRBV12-4 and TRBJ2-1, with D tentatively TRBD2 (6 bases). V lost 5 bases, J lost 3 bases, and 17 bases lay in between. This CDR3 has 16 amino acids. CDR3 protein: CASSLLGEDYYNEQFF. The CDR3 bases are TGTGCCAGCAGTCTCTTGGGGGAGGACTACTACAATGAGCAGTTCTTC.

The rearrangement uses TRBV2 and TRBJ2-5; the match to TRBD1 covers 10 bases. CDR1 SNHLY and CDR2 FYNNEI come from the germline V gene. The CDR3 extends over 16 amino acids. The V and J ends lost 7 bases and 2 bases, in that order; junction bases with no gene match: 10. CDR3 bases: TGTGCCAGCACCCCCCCGAAGGGACAGGGGCAAGAGACCCAGTACTTC. The encoded protein is CASTPPKGQGQETQYF.

This clonotype was observed at least ten times. A clone one base away is much larger, so this may be a read error. This chain joins TRBV2 and TRBJ2-3, with 10 bases fitting TRBD1. V trimming: 4 bases; J trimming: 5 bases; junction bases outside the gene matches: 9. This CDR3 contains 16 residues. Germline V CDR1 and CDR2: SNHLY, FYNNEI. The CDR3 is CASSVATGGVLDTQYF. CDR3 DNA sequence: TGTGCCAGCAGTGTAGCGACAGGGGGCGTATTAGATACGCAGTATTTT. Drawing the rest from reference TRBV2 and TRBJ2-3, the complete variable domain is EPEVTQTPSHQVTQMGQEVILRCVPISNHLYFYWYRQILGQKVEFLVSFYNNEISEKSEIFDDQFSVERPDGSNFTLKIRSTKLEDSAMYFCASSVATGGVLDTQYFGPGTRLTVL.

This clonotype has at least ten counts. An end of the junction differs from the germline gene, which may be a read error. The chain combines TRBV11-3 with TRBJ2-1; D ambiguous. Germline CDR1 is SGHNT and CDR2 is YENEEA. The CDR3 has 15 residues. CDR3 loop: CASSLVPHVPALQFF. The CDR3 DNA is TGCGCCAGCAGCTTAGTTCCCCACGTCCCGGCCTTGCAGTTCTTC.

In this sample, this clonotype turned up once. The chain carries TRBV13 and TRBJ2-2; TRBD1 matches at 10 bases. Germline V gives CDR1 PRHDT, CDR2 FYEKMQ (reference sequence). CDR3 length: 16 amino acids. Losses at the gene ends were 5 bases for V and 8 bases for J; bases not matched to a gene: 11. The CDR3 DNA is TGTGCCAGCAGCGGAATTTCCGGGACAGGGGCTGGGGAGCTGTTTTTT. Translated: CASSGISGTGAGELFF.